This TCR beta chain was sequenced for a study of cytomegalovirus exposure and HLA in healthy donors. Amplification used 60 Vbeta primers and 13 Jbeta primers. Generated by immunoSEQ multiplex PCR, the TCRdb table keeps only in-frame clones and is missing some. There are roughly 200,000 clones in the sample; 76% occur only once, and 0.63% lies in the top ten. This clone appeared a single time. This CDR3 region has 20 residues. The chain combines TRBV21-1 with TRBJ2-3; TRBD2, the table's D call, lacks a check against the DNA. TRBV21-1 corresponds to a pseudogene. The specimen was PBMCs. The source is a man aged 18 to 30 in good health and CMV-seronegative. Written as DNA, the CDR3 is TGTGCCAGCAGCAAAGATAAGCCCCCACGCGGGAGGGTAAGCACAGATACGCAGTATTTT. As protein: CASSKDKPPRGRVSTDTQYF.